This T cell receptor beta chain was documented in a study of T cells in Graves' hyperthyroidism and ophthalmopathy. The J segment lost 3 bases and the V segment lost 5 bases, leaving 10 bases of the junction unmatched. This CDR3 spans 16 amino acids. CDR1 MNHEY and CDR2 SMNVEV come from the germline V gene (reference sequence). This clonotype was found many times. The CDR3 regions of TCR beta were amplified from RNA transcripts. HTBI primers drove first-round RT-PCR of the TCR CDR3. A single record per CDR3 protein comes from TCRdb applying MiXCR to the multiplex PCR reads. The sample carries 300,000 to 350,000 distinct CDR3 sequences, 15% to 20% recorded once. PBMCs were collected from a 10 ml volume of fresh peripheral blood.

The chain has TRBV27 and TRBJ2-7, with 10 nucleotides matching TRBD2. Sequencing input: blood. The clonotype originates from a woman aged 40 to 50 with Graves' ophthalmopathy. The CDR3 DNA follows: TGTGCCAGCAGTCTAGCGGGAGTGGGGAAATACTACGAGCAGTACTTC. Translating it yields CASSLAGVGKYYEQYF.